This T cell receptor (beta chain) was captured in a study of cytomegalovirus exposure and HLA in healthy donors. Germline CDR1 reads SGHTA; CDR2 reads FQGNSA. V lost 1 base, J lost 2 bases, and 3 bases stayed unmatched. The CDR3 spans 15 residues. It was with 60 Vbeta and 13 Jbeta primers that the PCR ran. Method: immunoSEQ multiplex PCR; TCRdb's copy keeps in-frame clones and lacks some. The sample carries some 130,000 clones, about 60% recorded once. This clone has a handful of counts. The source of this sequence is a man aged 40-55 years in good health and CMV-seropositive. Sequencing was carried out using PBMCs. J is TRBJ2-7 and V is TRBV7-2; 9 positions agree with TRBD1. The CDR3 bases are TGTGCCAGCAGCTTAGGTTGGACAGGGGCCTACGAGCAGTACTTC. It translates to CASSLGWTGAYEQYF.